This entry lists 4 T cell receptor beta chains sequenced from one sample in a study of OX40 agonist ivuxolimab in advanced cancers. Assay: immunoSEQ multiplex PCR; the TCRdb copy retains only in-frame clones and omits some. The data hold tens of thousands of clones, with around 90% observed a single time. The sample here was CD4+ or CD8+ T cells sorted from blood, taken in a trial of the OX40 agonist ivuxolimab. The origin of the receptors is an adult with an advanced solid tumor such as melanoma, head and neck, liver or kidney cancer.

This chain uses TRBV6-6 with TRBJ2-7; no clear D. Germline CDR1 reads MNHNY; CDR2 reads SVGAGI (reference sequence). The CDR3 spans 13 residues. V lost 6 bases, J lost 3 bases, and 12 bases lay in between. In nucleotides, the CDR3 is TGTGCCAGCAGACCCTTAGCCTTCTACGAGCAGTACTTC. Amino acids: CASRPLAFYEQYF.

This chain links TRBV28 with TRBJ1-2; the D is unclear. Trimming left V 4 bases short and J 6 bases short, with 12 bases between. Per the germline V gene, CDR1 is MDHEN and CDR2 is SYDVKM. The CDR3 length is 13 residues. The CDR3: CASSSHPRDGYTF. CDR3 sequence (DNA): TGTGCCAGCAGTTCGCACCCGAGGGATGGCTACACCTTC.

This chain joins TRBV9 and TRBJ1-1; tentatively, D is TRBD1 (5 bases). V was trimmed by 1 base and J by 1 base, leaving 5 bases between them. The germline CDR1 and CDR2 sequences are SGDLS and YYNGEE. The length of the CDR3 is 13 residues. CDR3 in amino acids: CASSVTGNTEAFF. CDR3 nucleotides: TGTGCCAGCAGCGTAACAGGGAACACTGAAGCTTTCTTT.

Turning to this clone: The identical CDR3 is also encoded by other nucleotide sequences in the sample. The genes are TRBV27 and TRBJ1-1; D ambiguous. Per germline, CDR1 MNHEY and CDR2 SMNVEV (reference sequence). This CDR3 spans 15 amino acids. V gave up 5 bases and J gave up 2 bases, with 15 bases separating them. The CDR3 loop is CASSILGIANTEAFF. DNA of the CDR3: TGTGCCAGCAGTATCTTGGGGATAGCAAACACTGAAGCTTTCTTT.